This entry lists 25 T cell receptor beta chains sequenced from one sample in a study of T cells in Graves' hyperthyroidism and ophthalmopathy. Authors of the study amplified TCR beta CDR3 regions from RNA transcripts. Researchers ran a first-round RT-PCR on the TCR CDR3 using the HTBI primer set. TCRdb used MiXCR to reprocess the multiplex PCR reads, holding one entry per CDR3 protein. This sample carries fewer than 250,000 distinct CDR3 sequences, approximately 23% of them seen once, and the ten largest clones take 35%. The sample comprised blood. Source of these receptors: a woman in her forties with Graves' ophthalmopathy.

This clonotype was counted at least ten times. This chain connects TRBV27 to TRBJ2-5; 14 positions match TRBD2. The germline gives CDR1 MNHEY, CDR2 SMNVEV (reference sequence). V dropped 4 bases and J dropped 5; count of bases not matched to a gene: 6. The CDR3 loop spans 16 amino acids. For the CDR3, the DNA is TGTGCCAGCAGTTCCCGAGGACTAGCGGGAGGTGAGACCCAGTACTTC. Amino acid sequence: CASSSRGLAGGETQYF.

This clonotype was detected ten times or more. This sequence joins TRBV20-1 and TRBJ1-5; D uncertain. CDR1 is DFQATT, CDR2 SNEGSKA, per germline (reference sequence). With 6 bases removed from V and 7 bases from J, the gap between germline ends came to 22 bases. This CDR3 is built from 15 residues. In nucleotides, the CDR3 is TGCAGTGCGCTGGCCCCGGGCCCCAAGTCCCAGCCCCAGCATTTT. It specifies CSALAPGPKSQPQHF.

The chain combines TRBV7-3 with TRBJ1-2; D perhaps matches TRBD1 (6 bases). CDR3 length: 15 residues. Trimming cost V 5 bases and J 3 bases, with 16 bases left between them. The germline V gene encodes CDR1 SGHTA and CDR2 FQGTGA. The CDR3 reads CASSQVGRGYYGYTF. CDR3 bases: TGTGCCAGCAGCCAAGTCGGCAGGGGATACTATGGCTACACCTTC.

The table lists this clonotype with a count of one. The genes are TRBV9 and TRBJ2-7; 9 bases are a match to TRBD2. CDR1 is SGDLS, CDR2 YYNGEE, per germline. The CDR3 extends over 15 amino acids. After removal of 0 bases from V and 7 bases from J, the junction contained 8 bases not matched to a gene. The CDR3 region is CASSVVAGGPWEQYF. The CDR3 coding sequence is TGTGCCAGCAGCGTAGTGGCGGGAGGGCCGTGGGAGCAGTACTTC.

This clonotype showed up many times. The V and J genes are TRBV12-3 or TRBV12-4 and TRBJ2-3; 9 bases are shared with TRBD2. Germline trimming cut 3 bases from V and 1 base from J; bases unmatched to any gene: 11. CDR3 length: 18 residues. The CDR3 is CASSFSFRVAGGTDTQYF. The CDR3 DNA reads TGTGCCAGCAGTTTTTCTTTTCGGGTAGCGGGAGGCACAGATACGCAGTATTTT.

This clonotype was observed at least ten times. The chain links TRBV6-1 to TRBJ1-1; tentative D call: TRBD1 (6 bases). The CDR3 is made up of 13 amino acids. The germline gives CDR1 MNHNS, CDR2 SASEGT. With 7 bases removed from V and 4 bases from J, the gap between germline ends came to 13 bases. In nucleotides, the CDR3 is TGTGCCAGCACTAGGAAAGGGGGCACTGAAGCTTTCTTT. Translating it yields CASTRKGGTEAFF.

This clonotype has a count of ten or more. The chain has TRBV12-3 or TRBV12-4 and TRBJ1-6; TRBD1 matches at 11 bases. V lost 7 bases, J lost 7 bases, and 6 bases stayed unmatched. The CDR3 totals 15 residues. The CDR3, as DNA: TGTGCCAGCACTCTGGGGGACAGGGGGAATTCACCCCTCCACTTT. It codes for CASTLGDRGNSPLHF.

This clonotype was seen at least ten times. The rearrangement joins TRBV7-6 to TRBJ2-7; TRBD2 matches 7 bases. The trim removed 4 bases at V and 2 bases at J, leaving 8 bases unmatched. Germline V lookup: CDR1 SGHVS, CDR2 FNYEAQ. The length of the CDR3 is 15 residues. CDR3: CASSSEWGGAYEQYF. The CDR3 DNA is TGTGCCAGCAGCTCGGAGTGGGGGGGAGCCTACGAGCAGTACTTC.

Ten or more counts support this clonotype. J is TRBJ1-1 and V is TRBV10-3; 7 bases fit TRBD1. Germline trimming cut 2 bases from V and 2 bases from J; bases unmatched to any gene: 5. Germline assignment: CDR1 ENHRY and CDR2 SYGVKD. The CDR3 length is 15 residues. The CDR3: CAISEDRAINTEAFF. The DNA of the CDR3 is TGTGCCATCAGTGAGGACAGGGCCATCAACACTGAAGCTTTCTTT.

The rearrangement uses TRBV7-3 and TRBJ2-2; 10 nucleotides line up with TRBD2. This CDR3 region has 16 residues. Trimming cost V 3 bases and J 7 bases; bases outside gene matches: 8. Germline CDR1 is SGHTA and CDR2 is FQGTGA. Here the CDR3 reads CASSFRSGRARGELFF. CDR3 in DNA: TGTGCCAGCAGCTTTCGAAGCGGGAGGGCCCGCGGGGAGCTGTTTTTT.

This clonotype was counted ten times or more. Written as DNA, the CDR3 is TGTGCCAGCAGCCAAGTTACGGGAAACACCATATATTTT. It yields the protein CASSQVTGNTIYF. The rearrangement uses TRBV4-2 and TRBJ1-3; D call uncertain. Germline CDR1 LGHNA, CDR2 YNFKEQ. Trimming stripped 1 base from V and 4 bases from J, with 5 bases between. This CDR3 has 13 amino acids.

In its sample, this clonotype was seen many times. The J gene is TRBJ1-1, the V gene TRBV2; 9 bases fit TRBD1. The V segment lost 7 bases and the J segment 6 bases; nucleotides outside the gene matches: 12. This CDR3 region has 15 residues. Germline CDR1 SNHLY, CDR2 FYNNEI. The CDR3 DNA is TGTGCCAGCAACCAACAGGGGGCGAGTCGCGCTGAAGCTTTCTTT. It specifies CASNQQGASRAEAFF.

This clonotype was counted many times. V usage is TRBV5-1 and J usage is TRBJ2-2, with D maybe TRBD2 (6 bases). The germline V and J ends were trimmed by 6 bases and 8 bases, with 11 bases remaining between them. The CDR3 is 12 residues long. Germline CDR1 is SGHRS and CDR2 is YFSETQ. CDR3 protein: CASTSGPGELFF. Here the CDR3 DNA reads TGCGCCAGCACCAGCGGGCCTGGGGAGCTGTTTTTT.

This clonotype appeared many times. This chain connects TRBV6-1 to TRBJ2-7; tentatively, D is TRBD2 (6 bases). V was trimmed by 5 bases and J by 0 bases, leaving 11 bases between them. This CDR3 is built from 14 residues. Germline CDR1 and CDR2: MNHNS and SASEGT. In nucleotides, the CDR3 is TGTGCCAGCAGTACCCCGGGACTCTCCTACGAGCAGTACTTC. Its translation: CASSTPGLSYEQYF.

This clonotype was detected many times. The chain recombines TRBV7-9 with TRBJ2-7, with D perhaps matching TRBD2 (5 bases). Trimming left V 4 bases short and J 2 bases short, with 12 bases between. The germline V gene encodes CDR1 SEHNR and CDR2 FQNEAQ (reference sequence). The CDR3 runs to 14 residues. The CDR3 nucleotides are TGTGCCAGCAGCTCCATCTACGGGGCCTACGAGCAGTACTTC. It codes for CASSSIYGAYEQYF.

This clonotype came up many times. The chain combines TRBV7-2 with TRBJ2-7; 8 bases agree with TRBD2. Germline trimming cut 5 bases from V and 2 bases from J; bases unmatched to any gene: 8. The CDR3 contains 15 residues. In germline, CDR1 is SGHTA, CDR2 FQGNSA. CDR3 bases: TGTGCCAGCAGCCCGCCGCCGGGACTAGCCTACGAGCAGTACTTC. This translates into CASSPPPGLAYEQYF.

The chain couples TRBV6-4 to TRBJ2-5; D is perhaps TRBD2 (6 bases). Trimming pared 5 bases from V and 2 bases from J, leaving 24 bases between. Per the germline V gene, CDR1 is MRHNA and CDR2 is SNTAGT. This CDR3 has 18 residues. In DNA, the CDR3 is TGTGCCAGCAGTCCCCGGGGAGTACGTGTAGGACTACAAGAGACCCAGTACTTC. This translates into CASSPRGVRVGLQETQYF.

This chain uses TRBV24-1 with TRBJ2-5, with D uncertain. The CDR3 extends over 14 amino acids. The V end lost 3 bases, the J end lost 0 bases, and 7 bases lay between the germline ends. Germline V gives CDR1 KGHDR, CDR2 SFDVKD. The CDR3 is CATSDDAYQETQYF. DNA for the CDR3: TGTGCCACCAGTGATGACGCATACCAAGAGACCCAGTACTTC.

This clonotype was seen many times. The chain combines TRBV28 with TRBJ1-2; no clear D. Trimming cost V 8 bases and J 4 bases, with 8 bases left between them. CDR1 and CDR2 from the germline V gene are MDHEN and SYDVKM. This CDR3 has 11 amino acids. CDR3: CASRRIYGYTF. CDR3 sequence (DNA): TGTGCCAGCCGTCGTATCTATGGCTACACCTTC.

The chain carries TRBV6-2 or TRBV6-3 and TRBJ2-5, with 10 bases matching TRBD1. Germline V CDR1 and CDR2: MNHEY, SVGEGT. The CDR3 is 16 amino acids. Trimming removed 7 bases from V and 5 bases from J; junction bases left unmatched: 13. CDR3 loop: CASTSVPGQGRETQYF. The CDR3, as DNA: TGTGCCAGCACCTCAGTTCCGGGACAGGGGAGGGAGACCCAGTACTTC.

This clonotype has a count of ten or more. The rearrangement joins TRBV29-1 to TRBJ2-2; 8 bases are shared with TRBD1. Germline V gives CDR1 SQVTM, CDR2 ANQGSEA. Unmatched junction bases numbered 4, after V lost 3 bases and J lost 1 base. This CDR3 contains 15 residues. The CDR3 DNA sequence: TGCAGCGTTGAGAAACAGGGGGAGAACACCGGGGAGCTGTTTTTT. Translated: CSVEKQGENTGELFF.

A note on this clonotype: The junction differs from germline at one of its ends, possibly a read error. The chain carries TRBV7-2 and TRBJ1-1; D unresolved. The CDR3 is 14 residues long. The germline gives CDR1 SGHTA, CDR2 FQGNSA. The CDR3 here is CASSPVSGNTEAYF. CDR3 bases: TGTGCCAGCAGCCCGGTCAGCGGGAACACTGAAGCTTACTTT.

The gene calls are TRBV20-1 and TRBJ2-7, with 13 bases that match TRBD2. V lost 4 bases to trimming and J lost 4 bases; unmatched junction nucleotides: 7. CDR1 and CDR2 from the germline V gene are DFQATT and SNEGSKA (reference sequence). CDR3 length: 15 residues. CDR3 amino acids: CSANTPGLAGYEQYF. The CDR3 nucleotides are TGCAGTGCTAATACTCCGGGACTAGCGGGGTACGAGCAGTACTTC.

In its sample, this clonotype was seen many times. CDR3 region: CASSPPSVAKNIQYF. The CDR3, as DNA: TGTGCCAGCAGCCCCCCGTCGGTAGCCAAAAACATTCAGTACTTC. The genes are TRBV7-9 and TRBJ2-4; D not resolved. Per the germline V gene, CDR1 is SEHNR and CDR2 is FQNEAQ (reference sequence). CDR3 size: 15 residues. Trimming left V 5 bases short and J 0 bases short, with 11 bases between.

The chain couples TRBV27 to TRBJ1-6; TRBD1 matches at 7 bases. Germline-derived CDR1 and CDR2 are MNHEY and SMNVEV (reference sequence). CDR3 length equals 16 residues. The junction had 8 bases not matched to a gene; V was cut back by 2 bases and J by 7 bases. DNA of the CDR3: TGTGCCAGCAGTTTAACGCCCGGGACAGTGAATTCACCCCTCCACTTT. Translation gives CASSLTPGTVNSPLHF.